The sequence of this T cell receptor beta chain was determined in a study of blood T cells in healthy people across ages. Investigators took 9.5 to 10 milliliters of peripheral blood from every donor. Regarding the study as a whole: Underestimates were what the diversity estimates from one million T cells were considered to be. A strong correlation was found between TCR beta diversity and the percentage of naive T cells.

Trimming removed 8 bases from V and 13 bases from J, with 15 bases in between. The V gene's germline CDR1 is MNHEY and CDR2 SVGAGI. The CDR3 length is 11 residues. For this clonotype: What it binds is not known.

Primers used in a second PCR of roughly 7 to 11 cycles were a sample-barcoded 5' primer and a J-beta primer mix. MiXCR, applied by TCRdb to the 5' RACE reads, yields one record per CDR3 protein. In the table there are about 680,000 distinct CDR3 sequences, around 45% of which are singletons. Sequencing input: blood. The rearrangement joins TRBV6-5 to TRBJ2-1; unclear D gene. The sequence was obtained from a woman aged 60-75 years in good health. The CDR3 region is CASASFETQFF. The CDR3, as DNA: TGTGCCAGCGCCTCATTCGAGACCCAGTTCTTC.